A selection of T cell receptor beta chains follows, all from one sample in a study of blood T cell repertoires in COVID-19. Measured with immunoSEQ multiplex PCR; TCRdb has only the in-frame clones, and not every one. The profile shows over 250,000 clones, 86% of them singletons. The sequenced sample consisted of peripheral blood. The receptors here all came from a man in his forties who had recovered from COVID-19. Each CDR3 is given with its conserved first and last residue. The D gene is left open where the match is weak. Clone size, where shown, is once, few, many, or a class for clones that have expanded.

D,V,J,size,DNA,CDR3
NA,TRBV18,TRBJ1-3,NA,TGTGCCAGCTCACTCCTGGGACAAGTAATAAACCGCTCTGGAAACACCATATATTTT,CASSLLGQVINRSGNTIYF
TRBD2,TRBV4-2,TRBJ2-3,once,TGTGCCAGCAGCGCCAGGACTAGCGGGAGCACAGATACGCAGTATTTT,CASSARTSGSTDTQYF
NA,TRBV10-3,TRBJ1-2,NA,TGTGCCATCAGTGCGGACAGTGGCTACACCTTC,CAISADSGYTF
TRBD2,TRBV9,TRBJ2-7,NA,TGTGCCAGCAGCGTCGCGGGAGGTACCTACGAGCAGTACTTC,CASSVAGGTYEQYF
TRBD1,TRBV9,TRBJ1-2,NA,TGTGCCAGCAGCTTTACAGGGGTTCATGGCTACACCTTC,CASSFTGVHGYTF
TRBD2,TRBV6-6,TRBJ2-7,NA,TGTGCCAGCTCCCGGGAGGGCGGCTCCTACGAGCAGTACTTC,CASSREGGSYEQYF
NA,TRBV6-5,TRBJ2-5,NA,TGTGCCAGCAGAACATCCGTGGCCCAGTACTTC,CASRTSVAQYF
TRBD1,TRBV27,TRBJ1-5,NA,TGTGCCAGCAGTGGTCGACAGGGGGGTATCGCCCAGCATTTT,CASSGRQGGIAQHF
TRBD2,TRBV3-1/TRBV3-2,TRBJ2-7,NA,TGTGCCAGCAGCCTACCACCAGGGGGACTAGCGGGGGGTTCCTACGAGCAGTACTTC,CASSLPPGGLAGGSYEQYF
TRBD2,TRBV20-1,TRBJ2-3,NA,TGCAGTGCTAGTGACCCGGGAGGGCCTGGAGATACGCAGTATTTT,CSASDPGGPGDTQYF
TRBD1,TRBV19,TRBJ2-1,NA,TGTGCCAGCCACAGGGGAATGTCGTCCGGTGAGCAGTTCTTC,CASHRGMSSGEQFF
TRBD1,TRBV6-5,TRBJ1-2,many,TGTGCCAGCAGTTATAACAGGGGGGCTCATGGCTACACCTTC,CASSYNRGAHGYTF
NA,TRBV19,TRBJ1-3,NA,TGTGCCAGTAGGCCTAGCTCTGGAAACACCATATATTTT,CASRPSSGNTIYF
NA,TRBV5-4,TRBJ1-2,NA,TGTGCCAGCAGCGCACAGGATACCTATGGCTACACCTTC,CASSAQDTYGYTF
TRBD1,TRBV3-1/TRBV3-2,TRBJ1-5,NA,TGTGCCAGCAGCCAGGACAGGGGAGTCGTTCAGCCCCAGCATTTT,CASSQDRGVVQPQHF
TRBD1,TRBV28,TRBJ1-1,few,TGTGCCAGCAGTTTTAGAGGGGGCGGTGAAGCTTTCTTT,CASSFRGGGEAFF
TRBD1,TRBV7-3,TRBJ2-1,NA,TGTGCCAGCAGCTTAAGGTCCACAGGGGGTGAGCAGTTCTTC,CASSLRSTGGEQFF
NA,TRBV9,TRBJ1-1,NA,TGTGCCAGCAGCGTAGTAGGGGGTGAAGCTTTCTTT,CASSVVGGEAFF
TRBD1,TRBV2,TRBJ1-4,NA,TGTGCCAGCAGTGAAACAGGGGCCTTTAATGAAAAACTGTTTTTT,CASSETGAFNEKLFF
TRBD2,TRBV11-1,TRBJ2-1,NA,TGTGCCAGCAGCCTTAGCGGGAGGATCAACAATGAGCAGTTCTTC,CASSLSGRINNEQFF
NA,TRBV11-2,TRBJ1-5,once,TGTGCCAGCAGCTTAGGTGTACAGGGAAATCAGCCCCAGCATTTT,CASSLGVQGNQPQHF
NA,TRBV14,TRBJ1-1,NA,TGTGCCAGCAGCCGAAAACGGGGTAACACTGAAGCTTTCTTT,CASSRKRGNTEAFF
TRBD1,TRBV19,TRBJ2-3,NA,TGTGCCAGTAGTAAACAGGGGGCCGGAGTTTTCACAGATACGCAGTATTTT,CASSKQGAGVFTDTQYF
NA,TRBV29-1,TRBJ2-2,NA,TGCAGCGCGATCCCGGGGTCTTCGAACACCGGGGAGCTGTTTTTT,CSAIPGSSNTGELFF
NA,TRBV11-2,TRBJ2-3,NA,TGTGCCAGCAGCCCCGCCCGGAGCACAGATACGCAGTATTTT,CASSPARSTDTQYF
TRBD1,TRBV7-2,TRBJ2-7,NA,TGTGCCAGCAGCTTGGAAGGGGGCTCAACCTACGAGCAGTACTTC,CASSLEGGSTYEQYF
NA,TRBV11-3,TRBJ2-7,NA,TGTGCCAGCAGCCTAAGGGGTGGGCCATCCTACGAGCAGTACTTC,CASSLRGGPSYEQYF
NA,TRBV5-8,TRBJ2-1,NA,TGTGCCAGCAGCTTACAGGGTGCTCGATACAATGAGCAGTTCTTC,CASSLQGARYNEQFF
TRBD2,TRBV5-1,TRBJ2-2,NA,TGCGCCAGCAGCCGTCGCGGGGGGGCAGTCGGGGAGCTGTTTTTT,CASSRRGGAVGELFF
TRBD2,TRBV19,TRBJ2-1,once,TGTGCCAGTAGGAGACTAGCGGGGGGTCCTGATGAGCAGTTCTTC,CASRRLAGGPDEQFF
TRBD1,TRBV2,TRBJ2-2,NA,TGTGCCAGCAGTGAATTCCCCGACAGGGGGCTGAACACCGGGGAGCTGTTTTTT,CASSEFPDRGLNTGELFF
TRBD1,TRBV5-4,TRBJ2-7,few,TGTGCCAGCAGCTTGGCCAGCGGGACAGGGGCCCGCGAGCAGTACTTC,CASSLASGTGAREQYF